This T cell receptor beta chain was retrieved from a study of blood T cell repertoires in COVID-19. As originally analysed: Estimates of nucleated cell counts were drawn from the amplification of reference gene primers. The repertoire was sequenced with immunoSEQ multiplex PCR; TCRdb's copy has only in-frame clones and lacks some. V, J and clone size are those of that table, while D and trimming were read from the DNA. The sample yields approximately 300,000 clones, roughly 90% seen once. Trimming removed 4 bases from V and 2 bases from J, with 9 bases in between. Per the germline V gene, CDR1 is SGDLS and CDR2 is YYNGEE. This CDR3 has 13 residues. Assignments of participants to cohorts depended upon their own reported clinical history.

This chain joins TRBV9 and TRBJ1-2, with TRBD1 as a possible D gene (6 bases). Sequenced input: PBMCs or T cells enriched from blood (not recorded which). The TCR sequence derives from a woman aged 30 to 39 who had recovered from COVID-19. CDR3 residues: CASSPQGNYGYTF. CDR3 nucleotides: TGTGCCAGCAGCCCTCAGGGGAACTATGGCTACACCTTC.